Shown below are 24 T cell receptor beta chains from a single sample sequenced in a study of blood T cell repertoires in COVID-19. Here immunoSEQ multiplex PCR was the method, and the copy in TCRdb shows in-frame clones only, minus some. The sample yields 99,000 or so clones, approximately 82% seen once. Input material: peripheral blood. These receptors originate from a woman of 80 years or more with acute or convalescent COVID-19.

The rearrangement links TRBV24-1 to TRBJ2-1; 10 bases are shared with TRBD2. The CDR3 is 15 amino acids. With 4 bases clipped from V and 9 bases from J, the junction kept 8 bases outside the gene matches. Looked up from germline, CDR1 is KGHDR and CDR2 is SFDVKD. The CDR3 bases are TGTGCCACCAGTGACTCTAGCGGGAGTAGTTTTGAGCAGTTCTTC. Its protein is CATSDSSGSSFEQFF.

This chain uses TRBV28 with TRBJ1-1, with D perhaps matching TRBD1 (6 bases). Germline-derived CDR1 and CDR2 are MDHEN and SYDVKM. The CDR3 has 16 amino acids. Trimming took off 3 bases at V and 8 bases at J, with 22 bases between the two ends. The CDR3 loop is CASSFTGIRTDREAFF. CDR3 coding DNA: TGTGCCAGCAGTTTCACCGGGATCCGGACAGACAGAGAAGCTTTCTTT. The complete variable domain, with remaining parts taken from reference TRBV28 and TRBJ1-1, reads DVKVTQSSRYLVKRTGEKVFLECVQDMDHENMFWYRQDPGLGLRLIYFSYDVKMKEKGDIPEGYSVSREKKERFSLILESASTNQTSMYLCASSFTGIRTDREAFFGQGTRLTVV.

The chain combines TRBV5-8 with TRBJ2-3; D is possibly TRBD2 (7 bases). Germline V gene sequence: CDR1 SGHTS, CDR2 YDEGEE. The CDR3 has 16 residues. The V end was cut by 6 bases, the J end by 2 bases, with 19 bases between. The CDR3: CASTALRGGATDTQYF. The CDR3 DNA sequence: TGTGCCAGCACCGCACTCAGGGGAGGGGCCACAGATACGCAGTATTTT. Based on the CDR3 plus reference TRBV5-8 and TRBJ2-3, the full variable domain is EAGVTQSPTHLIKTRGQQATLRCSPISGHTSVYWYQQALGLGLQFLLWYDEGEERNRGNFPPRFSGRQFPNYSSELNVNALELEDSALYLCASTALRGGATDTQYFGPGTRLTVL.

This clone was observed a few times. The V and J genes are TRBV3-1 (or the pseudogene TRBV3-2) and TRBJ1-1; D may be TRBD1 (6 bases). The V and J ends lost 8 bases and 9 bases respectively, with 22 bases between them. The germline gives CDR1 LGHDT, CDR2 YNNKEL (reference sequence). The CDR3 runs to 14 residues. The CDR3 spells CASAPSRGWPQAFF. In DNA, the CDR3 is TGTGCCAGCGCCCCTAGTAGGGGGTGGCCCCAAGCTTTCTTT.

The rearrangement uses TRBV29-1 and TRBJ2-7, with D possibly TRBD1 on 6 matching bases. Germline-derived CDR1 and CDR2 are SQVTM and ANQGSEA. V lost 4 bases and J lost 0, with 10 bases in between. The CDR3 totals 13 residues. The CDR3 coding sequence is TGCAGCGTTGTCAGGGGAAGCTCCTACGAGCAGTACTTC. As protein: CSVVRGSSYEQYF.

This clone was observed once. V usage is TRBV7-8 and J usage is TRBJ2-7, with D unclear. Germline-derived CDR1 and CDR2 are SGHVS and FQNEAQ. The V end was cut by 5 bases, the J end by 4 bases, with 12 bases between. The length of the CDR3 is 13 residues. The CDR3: CASSLTSGYEQYV. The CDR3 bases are TGTGCCAGCAGCCTAACATCGGGTTACGAGCAGTACGTC.

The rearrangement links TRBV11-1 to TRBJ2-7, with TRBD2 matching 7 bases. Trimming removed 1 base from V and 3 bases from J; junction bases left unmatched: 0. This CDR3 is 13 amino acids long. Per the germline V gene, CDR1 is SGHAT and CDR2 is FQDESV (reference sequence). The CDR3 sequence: CASSLERGYEQYF. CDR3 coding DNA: TGTGCCAGCAGCTTAGAGCGGGGCTACGAGCAGTACTTC. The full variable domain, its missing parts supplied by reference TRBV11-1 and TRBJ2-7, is EAEVAQSPRYKITEKSQAVAFWCDPISGHATLYWYRQILGQGPELLVQFQDESVVDDSQLPKDRFSAERLKGVDSTLKIQPAELGDSAMYLCASSLERGYEQYFGPGTRLTVT.

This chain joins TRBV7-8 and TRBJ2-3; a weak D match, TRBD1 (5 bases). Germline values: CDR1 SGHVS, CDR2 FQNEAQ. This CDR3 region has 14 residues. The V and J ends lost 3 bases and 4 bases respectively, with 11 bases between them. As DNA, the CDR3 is TGTGCCAGCAGCTTGGGGTTGGGGCCAGATACGCAGTATTTT. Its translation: CASSLGLGPDTQYF.

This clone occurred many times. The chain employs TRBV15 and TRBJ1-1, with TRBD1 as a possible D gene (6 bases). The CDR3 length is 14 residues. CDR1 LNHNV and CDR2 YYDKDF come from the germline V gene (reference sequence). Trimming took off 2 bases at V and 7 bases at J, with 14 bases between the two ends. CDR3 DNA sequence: TGTGCCACCAGCAGATCTTCCGGGACACTTGAAGCTTTCTTT. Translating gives CATSRSSGTLEAFF.

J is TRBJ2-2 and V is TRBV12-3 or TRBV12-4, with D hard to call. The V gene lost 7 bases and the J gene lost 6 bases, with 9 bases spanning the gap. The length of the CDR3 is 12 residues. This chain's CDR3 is CASKQPAGELFF. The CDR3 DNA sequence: TGTGCCAGCAAACAGCCCGCCGGGGAGCTGTTTTTT.

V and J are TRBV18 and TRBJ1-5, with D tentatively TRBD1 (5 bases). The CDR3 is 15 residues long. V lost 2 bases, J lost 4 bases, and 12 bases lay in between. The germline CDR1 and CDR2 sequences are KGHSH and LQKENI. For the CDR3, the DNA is TGTGCCAGCTCACCAGCAGGGCCGGCAAATCAGCCCCAGCATTTT. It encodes CASSPAGPANQPQHF.

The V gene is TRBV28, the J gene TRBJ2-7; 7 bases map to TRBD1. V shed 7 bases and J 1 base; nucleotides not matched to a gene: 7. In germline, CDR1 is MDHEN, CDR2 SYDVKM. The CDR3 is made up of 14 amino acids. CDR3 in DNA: TGTGCCAGCAAACCCCCGACAGGGTCCTACGAGCAGTACTTC. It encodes CASKPPTGSYEQYF.

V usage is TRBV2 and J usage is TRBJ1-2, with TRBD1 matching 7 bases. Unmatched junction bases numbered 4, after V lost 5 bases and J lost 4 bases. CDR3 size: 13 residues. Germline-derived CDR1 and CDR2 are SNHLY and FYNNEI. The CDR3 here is CASSLTGAYGYTF. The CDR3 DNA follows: TGTGCCAGCAGTCTTACAGGGGCCTATGGCTACACCTTC.

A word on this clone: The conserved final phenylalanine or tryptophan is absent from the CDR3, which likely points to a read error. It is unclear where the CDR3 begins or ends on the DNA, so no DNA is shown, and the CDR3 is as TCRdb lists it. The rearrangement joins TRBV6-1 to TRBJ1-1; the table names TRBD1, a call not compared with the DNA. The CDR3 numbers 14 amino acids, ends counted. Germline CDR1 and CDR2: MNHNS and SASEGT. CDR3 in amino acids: CASSDWQGTGIIGL.

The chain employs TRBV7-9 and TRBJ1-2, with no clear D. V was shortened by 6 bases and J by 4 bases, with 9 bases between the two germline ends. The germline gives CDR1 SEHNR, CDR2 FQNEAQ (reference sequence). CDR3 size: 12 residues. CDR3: CASRLESYGYTF. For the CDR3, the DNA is TGTGCCAGCAGACTCGAAAGCTATGGCTACACCTTC.

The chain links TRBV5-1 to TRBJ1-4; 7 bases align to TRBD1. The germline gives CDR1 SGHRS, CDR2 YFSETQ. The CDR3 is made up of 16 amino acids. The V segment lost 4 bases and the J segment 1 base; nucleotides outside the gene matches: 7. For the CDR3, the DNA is TGCGCCAGCAGCCCGCAGGGGGTTCGAACTAATGAAAAACTGTTTTTT. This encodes CASSPQGVRTNEKLFF. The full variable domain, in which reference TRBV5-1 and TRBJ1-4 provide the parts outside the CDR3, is KAGVTQTPRYLIKTRGQQVTLSCSPISGHRSVSWYQQTPGQGLQFLFEYFSETQRNKGNFPGRFSGRQFSNSRSEMNVSTLELGDSALYLCASSPQGVRTNEKLFFGSGTQLSVL.

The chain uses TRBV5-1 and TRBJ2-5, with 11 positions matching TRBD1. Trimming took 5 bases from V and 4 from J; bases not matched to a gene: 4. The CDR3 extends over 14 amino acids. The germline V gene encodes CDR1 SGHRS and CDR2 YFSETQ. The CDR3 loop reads CASRGQGASETQYF. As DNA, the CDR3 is TGCGCCAGCAGAGGACAGGGGGCTTCAGAGACCCAGTACTTC. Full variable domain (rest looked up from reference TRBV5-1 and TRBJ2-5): KAGVTQTPRYLIKTRGQQVTLSCSPISGHRSVSWYQQTPGQGLQFLFEYFSETQRNKGNFPGRFSGRQFSNSRSEMNVSTLELGDSALYLCASRGQGASETQYFGPGTRLLVL.

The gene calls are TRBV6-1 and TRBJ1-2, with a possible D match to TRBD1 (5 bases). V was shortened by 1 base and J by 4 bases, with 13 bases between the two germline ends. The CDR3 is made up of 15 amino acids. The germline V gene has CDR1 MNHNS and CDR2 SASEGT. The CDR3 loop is CASSEETREGYGYTF. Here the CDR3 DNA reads TGTGCCAGCAGTGAAGAGACCAGGGAAGGCTATGGCTACACCTTC.

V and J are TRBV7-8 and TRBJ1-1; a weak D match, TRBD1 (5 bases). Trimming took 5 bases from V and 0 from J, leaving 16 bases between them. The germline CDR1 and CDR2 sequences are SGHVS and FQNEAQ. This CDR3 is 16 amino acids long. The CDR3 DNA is TGTGCCAGCAGCCCCAGACAGAGAACTATGAACACTGAAGCTTTCTTT. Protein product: CASSPRQRTMNTEAFF.

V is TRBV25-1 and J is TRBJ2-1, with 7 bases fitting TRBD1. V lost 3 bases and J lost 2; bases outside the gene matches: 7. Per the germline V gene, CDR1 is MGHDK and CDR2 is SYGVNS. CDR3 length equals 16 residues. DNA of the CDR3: TGTGCCAGCAGTGACCCAGGGGGAGCGGCCTACAATGAGCAGTTCTTC. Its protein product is CASSDPGGAAYNEQFF.

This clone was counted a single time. CDR3 bases: TGTGCCAGCAAAAAGGGAGGGTCTACTGTCGGGGAGCAGTACTTC. Its protein product is CASKKGGSTVGEQYF. The chain is built from TRBV28 and TRBJ2-7, with TRBD2 matching over 7 bases. From germline, CDR1 is MDHEN and CDR2 SYDVKM. The J segment lost 7 bases and the V segment lost 7 bases, leaving 16 bases of the junction unmatched. The CDR3 is made up of 15 amino acids.

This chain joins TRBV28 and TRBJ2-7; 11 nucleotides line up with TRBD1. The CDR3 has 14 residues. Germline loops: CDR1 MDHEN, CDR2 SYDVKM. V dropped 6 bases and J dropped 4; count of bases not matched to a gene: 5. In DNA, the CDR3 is TGTGCCAGCAGCTGGACAGGGGGCAGGTACGAGCAGTACTTC. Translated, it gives CASSWTGGRYEQYF.

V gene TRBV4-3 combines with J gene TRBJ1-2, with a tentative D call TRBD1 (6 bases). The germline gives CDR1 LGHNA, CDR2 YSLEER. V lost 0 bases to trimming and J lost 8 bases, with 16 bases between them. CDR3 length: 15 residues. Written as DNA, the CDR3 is TGCGCCAGCAGCCAAGATGCGACAGGAGAGAGGGGCTACACCTTC. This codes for CASSQDATGERGYTF.

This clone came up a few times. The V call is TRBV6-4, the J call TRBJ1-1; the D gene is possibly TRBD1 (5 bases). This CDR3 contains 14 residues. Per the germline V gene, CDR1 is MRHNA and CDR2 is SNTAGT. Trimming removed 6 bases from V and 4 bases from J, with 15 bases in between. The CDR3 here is CASRERRGSTEAFF. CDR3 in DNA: TGTGCCAGCAGGGAGAGAAGGGGAAGCACTGAAGCTTTCTTT.